Each of the 31 T cell receptor beta chains below was sequenced from the same sample in a study of blood T cells in healthy people across ages. Together with a sample-barcoded 5' primer, a J-beta primer mix was included in a second PCR lasting about 7 to 11 cycles. TCRdb recomputed calls from the 5' RACE reads with MiXCR, one row per CDR3 protein. The repertoire holds 870,000 or so distinct CDR3 sequences, with around 26% as singletons. Sequenced material: blood. These TCRs come from a woman of 80 years or more in good health.

With respect to this clonotype: This may arise from a read error, as a much more abundant clone is one base away. V and J are TRBV5-1 and TRBJ2-7; 8 bases are shared with TRBD2. Germline CDR1 and CDR2: SGHRS and YFSETQ. The CDR3 length is 16 residues. V gave up 0 bases and J gave up 6 bases; unmatched junction bases: 11. The CDR3 is CASSLGGAGAGCEQYF. The CDR3, as DNA: TGCGCCAGCAGCTTGGGTGGAGCGGGGGCAGGGTGCGAGCAGTACTTC.

In this sample, this clonotype turned up a few times. A much larger clone sits a single nucleotide away, making a read error possible. The chain combines TRBV6-5 with TRBJ1-2, with D possibly being TRBD1 (5 bases). The CDR3 has 12 residues. Germline V CDR1 and CDR2: MNHEY, SVGAGI. Deletions cut 5 bases from V and 10 bases from J, with 14 bases between. CDR3 region: CASSTGTRDYTF. As DNA, the CDR3 is TGTGCCAGCAGTACCGGGACGCGCGACTACACCTTC.

The chain carries TRBV7-2 and TRBJ2-7, with D perhaps TRBD1 (6 bases). The V end was cut by 5 bases, the J end by 3 bases, with 20 bases between. Germline V gene lookup returns CDR1 SGHTA and CDR2 FQGNSA. This CDR3 comprises 16 residues. CDR3 in amino acids: CASSPGIRGTYYEQYF. The CDR3 DNA is TGTGCCAGCAGCCCAGGGATCAGGGGCACCTACTACGAGCAGTACTTC.

The CDR3 bases are TGCGCCAGCAGCCATACCGGGACACAAAAAGAGACCCAGTACTTC. Its translation is CASSHTGTQKETQYF. The chain links TRBV5-1 to TRBJ2-5; TRBD1 might be the D (6 bases). V was cut by 4 bases and J by 3 bases, with 16 bases left in between. Germline V lookup: CDR1 SGHRS, CDR2 YFSETQ. There are 15 residues in the CDR3.

This clonotype was seen only a few times. V usage is TRBV5-6 and J usage is TRBJ1-5; 12 bases align to TRBD1. The CDR3 consists of 16 residues. V was pared by 5 bases and J by 3 bases, with 6 bases of the junction left unmatched. The V gene's germline CDR1 is SGHDT and CDR2 YYEEEE. This CDR3 reads CASSYRDRGPNQPQHF. The CDR3 nucleotides are TGTGCCAGCAGTTACCGGGACAGGGGGCCCAATCAGCCCCAGCATTTT.

The V gene is TRBV2, the J gene TRBJ2-2; TRBD2 is a possible D gene (5 bases). Trimming shortened V by 7 bases and J by 0 bases, and 9 bases separated the two germline ends. This CDR3 region has 14 residues. The germline V gene has CDR1 SNHLY and CDR2 FYNNEI. The CDR3 coding sequence is TGTGCCAGCAAGGCACTAGCGAACACCGGGGAGCTGTTTTTT. Its translation is CASKALANTGELFF. Drawing the rest from reference TRBV2 and TRBJ2-2, the complete variable domain is EPEVTQTPSHQVTQMGQEVILRCVPISNHLYFYWYRQILGQKVEFLVSFYNNEISEKSEIFDDQFSVERPDGSNFTLKIRSTKLEDSAMYFCASKALANTGELFFGEGSRLTVL.

The chain uses TRBV3-1 and TRBJ2-1, with D maybe TRBD1 (5 bases). The closer fit of TRBJ2-7 to the DNA end suggests the J call may be wrong. This CDR3 spans 13 amino acids. Germline CDR1 is LGHDT and CDR2 is YNNKEL (reference sequence). CDR3 sequence reads: CASSQVRVGEQYF. As DNA, the CDR3 is TGTGCCAGCAGCCAAGTCAGGGTAGGCGAGCAGTACTTC.

This clonotype came up many times. The chain recombines TRBV15 with TRBJ2-5, with D perhaps given as TRBD1 or TRBD2 (5 bases each). In germline, CDR1 is LNHNV, CDR2 YYDKDF (reference sequence). The germline V and J ends were trimmed by 1 base and 5 bases, with 17 bases remaining between them. CDR3 length equals 16 residues. The CDR3 loop reads CATSRGGVSSAETQYF. In nucleotides, the CDR3 is TGTGCCACCAGCAGAGGAGGGGTTAGCTCGGCGGAGACCCAGTACTTC.

The rearrangement joins TRBV7-7 to TRBJ2-5; 8 nucleotides agree with TRBD2. Trimming took 5 bases from V and 11 from J; bases not matched to a gene: 13. This CDR3 has 14 amino acids. From germline, CDR1 is SSHAT and CDR2 FNYEAQ (reference sequence). CDR3 in amino acids: CASSMTSVTDEQYF. CDR3 DNA sequence: TGTGCCAGCAGCATGACTAGCGTTACCGATGAGCAGTACTTC.

This clonotype turned up a few times. The V gene is TRBV7-6, the J gene TRBJ2-5, with 8 bases fitting TRBD1. V dropped 4 bases and J dropped 5; count of bases not matched to a gene: 6. The CDR3 loop spans 14 amino acids. Germline V gives CDR1 SGHVS, CDR2 FNYEAQ. The CDR3 spells CASSSNRGKETQYF. Written as DNA, the CDR3 is TGTGCCAGCAGCTCGAACAGGGGGAAGGAGACCCAGTACTTC.

In this sample, this clonotype turned up a few times. The chain joins TRBV20-1 to TRBJ1-1, with D possibly being TRBD1 (5 bases). The germline CDR1 and CDR2 sequences are DFQATT and SNEGSKA (reference sequence). This CDR3 region has 13 residues. CDR3 coding DNA: TGCAGAATTGGGGGGGGGATGAACACTGAAGCTTTCTTT. Its translation is CRIGGGMNTEAFF.

In this sample, this clonotype turned up a few times. The gene calls are TRBV7-8 and TRBJ2-1; 8 bases map to TRBD1. Germline V gene lookup returns CDR1 SGHVS and CDR2 FQNEAQ. The CDR3 is 11 amino acids. V was clipped by 6 bases and J by 14 bases; unmatched bases: 6. The CDR3 nucleotides read TGTGCCAGCAGTCGACAGGGGCCTAAGTTCTTC. It codes for CASSRQGPKFF.

With respect to this clonotype: Possible read error: a much larger clone is one base away. V and J are TRBV6-2 or TRBV6-3 and TRBJ2-1; the D gene is possibly TRBD2 (6 bases). The CDR3 has 12 residues. V lost 8 bases and J lost 8, with 13 bases in between. Germline CDR1 reads MNHEY; CDR2 reads SVGEGT. CDR3 sequence reads: CASSRWGDEQFF. CDR3 coding DNA: TGTGCCAGCTCACGCTGGGGGGATGAGCAGTTCTTC.

In the case of this clonotype: This may come from a read error, since a much larger clone is one base off. The chain employs TRBV6-2 or TRBV6-3 and TRBJ1-2; possibly TRBD1 for D (5 bases). V was trimmed by 10 bases and J by 7 bases, leaving 25 bases between them. Germline V gives CDR1 MNHEY, CDR2 SVGEGT. This CDR3 spans 15 amino acids. CDR3 sequence (DNA): TGTGCCAACATGAGAGCCAGCCAGGGATTTGCTGGCTACACCTTC. It is translated as CANMRASQGFAGYTF.

This clonotype has at least ten counts. V gene TRBV5-1 combines with J gene TRBJ1-4; D remains ambiguous. The CDR3 is made up of 13 amino acids. Trimming removed 4 bases from V and 4 bases from J, with 8 bases in between. Germline CDR1 SGHRS, CDR2 YFSETQ. DNA of the CDR3: TGCGCCAGCAGCATCTTCGATAATGAAAAACTGTTTTTT. Its translation: CASSIFDNEKLFF.

Details on this clonotype: This clone may be a read error of a much larger clone one base away. The CDR3 nucleotides read TGTGCCAGCAGACCACGACGGCTAAACACAGATACGCAGTATTTT. Protein product: CASRPRRLNTDTQYF. This sequence joins TRBV6-5 and TRBJ2-3; no clear D gene. The germline CDR1 and CDR2 sequences are MNHEY and SVGAGI. The CDR3 totals 15 residues. The V and J ends lost 6 bases and 2 bases respectively, with 15 bases between them.

The CDR3 loop reads CASSLSTGRRQETQYF. CDR3 DNA: TGTGCCAGCAGCTTGTCCACAGGGAGAAGGCAAGAGACCCAGTACTTC. This chain connects TRBV7-2 to TRBJ2-5, with D perhaps matching TRBD1 (6 bases). Germline loops: CDR1 SGHTA, CDR2 FQGNSA. The CDR3 runs 16 residues. Trimming removed 3 bases from V and 2 bases from J, with 16 bases in between.

At least ten counts were recorded for this clonotype. The chain employs TRBV5-1 and TRBJ2-7; a possible D gene is TRBD1 (6 bases). The CDR3 is made up of 15 amino acids. Deletions cut 0 bases from V and 6 bases from J, with 16 bases between. Germline V gives CDR1 SGHRS, CDR2 YFSETQ. The CDR3 nucleotides read TGCGCCAGCAGCTTGGCTGGGGGCTTATCCGGCGAGCAGTACTTC. Residues: CASSLAGGLSGEQYF.

The V and J genes are TRBV7-2 and TRBJ2-7; D may be TRBD2 (6 bases). The tail of the sequence fits TRBJ2-5 better, so the J call may be wrong. The V gene's germline CDR1 is SGHTA and CDR2 FQGNSA. This CDR3 has 16 amino acids. The CDR3 is CASREGQGWVVETQYF. The CDR3 region has the DNA TGTGCCAGCAGGGAGGGGCAGGGATGGGTTGTGGAGACCCAGTACTTC.

V usage is TRBV19 and J usage is TRBJ1-5, with D tentatively TRBD1 (6 bases). V gave up 7 bases and J gave up 3 bases, with 10 bases separating them. CDR3 length equals 13 residues. Germline V gives CDR1 LNHDA, CDR2 SQIVND (reference sequence). The CDR3 loop is CASKGGNNQPQHF. The CDR3 coding sequence is TGTGCCAGTAAAGGGGGGAACAATCAGCCCCAGCATTTT.

Points on this clonotype: A much larger clone sits a single nucleotide away, making a read error possible. The V and J genes are TRBV7-2 and TRBJ2-1; D is perhaps TRBD1 (5 bases). TRBJ2-7 explains the end of the DNA better; the J call may be wrong. Germline V gives CDR1 SGHTA, CDR2 FQGNSA. This CDR3 is built from 14 residues. The CDR3 protein is CASSKTQGYNEQYF. CDR3 nucleotides: TGTGCCAGCAGCAAAACTCAGGGCTACAATGAGCAGTACTTC.

This clonotype has more than one count but fewer than ten. The V gene is TRBV6-1, the J gene TRBJ2-1, with 10 nucleotides matching TRBD1. The germline gives CDR1 MNHNS, CDR2 SASEGT. J was trimmed by 1 base and V by 6 bases; bases with no gene match: 9. The CDR3 is 17 amino acids. This CDR3 reads CASSAETGGKSYNEQFF. CDR3 coding DNA: TGTGCCAGCAGCGCCGAGACAGGGGGCAAGTCCTACAATGAGCAGTTCTTC.

This clonotype appeared a few times. This chain connects TRBV3-1 to TRBJ2-2; 7 nucleotides line up with TRBD1. CDR3 length equals 14 residues. V lost 4 bases, J lost 6 bases, and 5 bases stayed unmatched. In germline, CDR1 is LGHDT, CDR2 YNNKEL (reference sequence). The CDR3, as DNA: TGTGCCAGCAGCCCTTGGGACAGACCCGGGGAGCTGTTTTTT. Its protein product is CASSPWDRPGELFF. The full variable domain, its missing parts supplied by reference TRBV3-1 and TRBJ2-2, is DTAVSQTPKYLVTQMGNDKSIKCEQNLGHDTMYWYKQDSKKFLKIMFSYNNKELIINETVPNRFSPKSPDKAHLNLHINSLELGDSAVYFCASSPWDRPGELFFGEGSRLTVL.

The table lists this clonotype with many counts. This rearrangement joins TRBV13 to TRBJ2-7, with 12 bases fitting TRBD1. V shed 4 bases, J shed 2 bases, and the junction held 3 bases outside the gene matches. CDR3 size: 15 residues. The germline gives CDR1 PRHDT, CDR2 FYEKMQ (reference sequence). The CDR3 DNA reads TGTGCCAGCAGCTCGGGACAGGGGGCCACCTACGAGCAGTACTTC. It yields the protein CASSSGQGATYEQYF.

Turning to this clonotype: Its ends do not fully match the called genes, so a read error is possible. The gene calls are TRBV7-9 and TRBJ1-5; TRBD1 might be the D (5 bases). The CDR3 sequence is 13 residues long. From germline, CDR1 is SEHNR and CDR2 FQNEAQ (reference sequence). The CDR3 DNA sequence: TGTGCCAGAAGCTTAGAGGGGTTTAGGCCCCAGCATTTT. Translating gives CARSLEGFRPQHF.

This clonotype has a handful of counts. A much bigger clone sits one base away, suggesting this may be a read error. The chain combines TRBV7-6 with TRBJ2-5, with 7 nucleotides matching TRBD1. This CDR3 has 16 amino acids. CDR1 SGHVS and CDR2 FNYEAQ come from the germline V gene. The CDR3 protein is CACSLAPTGHGETQYF. In nucleotides, the CDR3 is TGTGCCTGCAGCTTGGCCCCGACAGGGCATGGAGAGACCCAGTACTTC.

Concerning this clonotype itself: A much larger clone sits a single nucleotide away, making a read error possible. The genes are TRBV12-3 or TRBV12-4 and TRBJ2-7; the D is unclear. There are 13 residues in the CDR3. The CDR3 DNA is TGTGCCTGCAGTTTGCGAGTATCCTACGAGCAGTACTTC. Amino acids: CACSLRVSYEQYF.

As regards this clonotype: A much more abundant neighbour one base away suggests this may be a read error. The rearrangement links TRBV6-5 to TRBJ2-1, with D tentatively TRBD2 (6 bases). The V end was cut by 5 bases, the J end by 7 bases, with 21 bases between. The CDR3 spans 16 residues. Looked up from germline, CDR1 is MNHEY and CDR2 is SVGAGI. The CDR3 here is CASSRGGARGLNEQFF. DNA of the CDR3: TGTGCCAGCAGTAGGGGAGGCGCGCGGGGCTTGAATGAGCAGTTCTTC.

The chain couples TRBV7-2 to TRBJ2-1; D remains unclear. This CDR3 has 14 residues. Germline V gene sequence: CDR1 SGHTA, CDR2 FQGNSA. Trimming left V 1 base short and J 7 bases short, with 11 bases between. CDR3 bases: TGTGCCAGCAGCTTAGGAGTAATCGGGAATGAGCAGTTCTTC. Amino acids: CASSLGVIGNEQFF. Combining the CDR3 with reference TRBV7-2 and TRBJ2-1 gives the whole variable domain GAGVSQSPSNKVTEKGKDVELRCDPISGHTALYWYRQSLGQGLEFLIYFQGNSAPDKSGLPSDRFSAERTGGSVSTLTIQRTQQEDSAVYLCASSLGVIGNEQFFGPGTRLTVL.

This clonotype was seen ten or more times. This rearrangement joins TRBV7-2 to TRBJ2-1; 8 bases align to TRBD1. The germline CDR1 and CDR2 sequences are SGHTA and FQGNSA. The CDR3 sequence is 14 residues long. The junction had 7 bases not matched to a gene; V was cut back by 7 bases and J by 5 bases. Here the CDR3 reads CASKSGTGHNEQFF. The CDR3 DNA follows: TGTGCCAGCAAGTCCGGGACAGGACACAATGAGCAGTTCTTC.

Of note for this clonotype: One end of the junction is discordant with germline, which a read error may explain. V is TRBV12-3 or TRBV12-4 and J is TRBJ1-6, with D unresolved. The CDR3 contains 15 residues. CDR3 coding DNA: TGTACCAGCAGTTTAGGTGAGACACCTAATTCACCCCTCCACTTT. It translates to CTSSLGETPNSPLHF.